The present TCR beta chain was sequenced within a study of T cell responses to AZD1222 COVID-19 vaccine. Profiling relied on immunoSEQ multiplex PCR, and the TCRdb table lists in-frame clones only, not all of them. Of fewer than 150,000 clones in the sample, 80% to 90% are singletons; the top ten hold roughly 8.9%. There are 16 residues in the CDR3. Germline V gene data show CDR1 as SNHLY and CDR2 as FYNNEI. V was pared by 1 base and J by 6 bases, with 5 bases of the junction left unmatched. The source of this sequence is an adult who received the AZD1222 COVID-19 vaccine. J is TRBJ2-1 and V is TRBV2; 11 nucleotides match TRBD2. Specimen: peripheral blood, collected 28 days after the second AZD1222 dose. The CDR3 region is CASSEVVAGGPNEQFF. For the CDR3, the DNA is TGTGCCAGCAGTGAAGTGGTAGCGGGAGGGCCCAATGAGCAGTTCTTC.